Listed below are T cell receptor beta chains from one sample, sequenced in a study of T cells after yellow fever vaccination. TCRdb reanalysed the 5' RACE reads using MiXCR and keeps one entry per CDR3 protein. The sample carries some 300,000 distinct CDR3 sequences, less than 9.5% recorded once. The material sequenced was CD4+ T cells sorted from PBMCs, taken 5 days after the yellow fever booster vaccination. The receptors derive from a man aged 18 to 29 who received the YFV17D yellow fever vaccine. Both conserved end residues are part of each CDR3. The D gene is left open where the match is weak. A clone size is listed for some rows: how often the clone was seen (once, few, many), or a class if it is expanded.

>TRBV4-2|-|-|TRBJ2-1
CASSQERLVSNEQFF
TGTGCCAGCAGCCAAGAGAGACTAGTAAGCAATGAGCAGTTCTTC
>TRBV7-6|-|-|TRBJ1-2
CASSSPDLGGYTF
TGTGCCAGCAGTAGCCCAGACTTGGGTGGCTACACCTTC
>TRBV9|-|TRBD2|TRBJ2-5
CASSPSGGRETQYF
TGTGCCAGCAGCCCTAGCGGGGGCAGGGAGACCCAGTACTTC
>TRBV11-1|-|TRBD1|TRBJ1-2
CASSLGAGGVYGYTF
TGTGCCAGCAGCTTAGGTGCAGGGGGCGTCTATGGCTACACCTTC
>TRBV10-3|few|TRBD1|TRBJ1-3
CAISERTGGNTIYF
TGTGCCATCAGTGAGCGGACAGGGGGAAACACCATATATTTT
>TRBV27|few|-|TRBJ2-1
CASSKPRQSSSYNEQFF
TGTGCCAGCAGTAAGCCCAGACAGAGCAGCTCCTACAATGAGCAGTTCTTC
>TRBV5-1|many|-|TRBJ1-4
CASSLDGGATNEKLFF
TGCGCCAGCAGCTTGGACGGGGGGGCAACTAATGAAAAACTGTTTTTT
>TRBV6-2/TRBV6-3|-|TRBD2|TRBJ2-5
CASSYLLRRGGGEETQYF
TGTGCCAGCAGTTACCTCCTACGGCGGGGGGGCGGAGAAGAGACCCAGTACTTC
>TRBV6-5|few|TRBD1|TRBJ2-5
CASGQDTTGTQYF
TGTGCCAGCGGACAGGACACCACGGGGACCCAGTACTTC
>TRBV12-3/TRBV12-4|few|TRBD1|TRBJ2-7
CASTRGQGAYEQYF
TGTGCCAGCACCCGGGGACAGGGGGCTTACGAGCAGTACTTC
>TRBV5-1|many|TRBD1|TRBJ1-5
CASSSGTAFGPQHF
TGCGCCAGCAGCTCCGGGACAGCCTTCGGGCCCCAGCATTTT
>TRBV7-6|many|-|TRBJ2-5
CASSLEAGKKTQYF
TGTGCCAGCAGCTTAGAGGCAGGAAAAAAGACCCAGTACTTC
>TRBV6-1|-|-|TRBJ2-3
CASSYREDIPTDTQYF
TGTGCCAGCAGCTACAGGGAGGATATTCCCACAGATACGCAGTATTTT
>TRBV5-5|many|-|TRBJ1-5
CASSLIVAARGQPQHF
TGTGCCAGCAGCTTGATTGTGGCAGCTCGAGGGCAGCCCCAGCATTTT
>TRBV3-1|-|TRBD2|TRBJ2-3
CASSQDGLAGAPDTQYF
TGTGCCAGCAGCCAAGATGGACTAGCGGGGGCCCCAGATACGCAGTATTTT
>TRBV9|-|TRBD2|TRBJ2-5
CASSVGGLAGSETQYF
TGTGCCAGCAGCGTAGGGGGACTAGCGGGCAGCGAGACCCAGTACTTC
>TRBV12-3/TRBV12-4|-|-|TRBJ2-5
CASTSPAVQETQYF
TGTGCCAGCACCTCACCCGCGGTTCAAGAGACCCAGTACTTC
>TRBV6-5|many|-|TRBJ1-5
CASSYQGGQPQHF
TGTGCCAGCAGTTATCAGGGCGGTCAGCCCCAGCATTTT
>TRBV20-1|-|TRBD2|TRBJ2-3
CSAYPTSGGASTDTQYF
TGCAGTGCCTACCCGACTAGCGGGGGAGCTAGCACAGATACGCAGTATTTT
>TRBV12-3/TRBV12-4|-|-|TRBJ1-3
CASSFLTLGRDIYF
TGTGCCAGCAGTTTTCTTACCCTAGGACGGGACATATATTTT
>TRBV15|-|TRBD2|TRBJ2-5
CATSRDIGGVETQYF
TGTGCCACCAGCAGAGATATTGGGGGGGTGGAGACCCAGTACTTC
>TRBV7-8|few|TRBD1|TRBJ2-7
CASTQGRTGGYEQYF
TGTGCCAGCACCCAAGGACGGACAGGGGGCTACGAGCAGTACTTC
>TRBV3-1|-|-|TRBJ1-2
CASSQVGQGGYTF
TGTGCCAGCAGCCAAGTAGGTCAGGGTGGCTACACCTTC